This T cell receptor (beta chain) comes out of a study of identical twins. The CDR3 totals 14 residues. Germline-derived CDR1 and CDR2 are ENHRY and SYGVKD. V was shortened by 5 bases and J by 4 bases, with 12 bases between the two germline ends. TCRdb reprocessed the 5' RACE reads via MiXCR and lists one record per CDR3 protein. This sample has 460,000 or so distinct CDR3 sequences, with 13% to 15% found just once. Another study also made use of these data, one on yellow fever vaccine responses in identical twins.

The receptor's source is a woman aged 18 to 35 in good health. Sequenced sample: CD4+ T cells sorted from blood. The rearrangement joins TRBV10-3 to TRBJ2-1; D ambiguous. The CDR3 is CAISKLQEYNEQFF. DNA of the CDR3: TGTGCCATCAGTAAACTCCAGGAGTACAATGAGCAGTTCTTC.